These T cell receptor beta chains were read from a single sample in a study of T-cell reconstitution after alpha-beta-depleted transplantation in children. Using its own MiXCR run on the PCR reads, TCRdb lists one record per CDR3 protein. The repertoire holds hundreds of thousands of distinct CDR3 sequences, with 16% as singletons. Sequencing was performed on PBMCs from the stem cell graft donor, taken from the stem cell graft. The receptor source for this set is a human donor who donated a stem cell graft to a child with acute myeloid leukemia. The conserved cysteine and the conserved F or W are not part of the CDR3 here. Each record gives: CDR3 length, V gene, J gene, CDR3 protein.

12	TRBV6-1	TRBJ2-7	ASRGSASSYEQY
11	TRBV20-1	TRBJ1-5	SATTGSGQPQH
10	TRBV7-9	TRBJ1-2	ASSTGGNGYT
11	TRBV7-9	TRBJ1-6	ASRPTGDSPLH
11	TRBV27	TRBJ1-2	ASRLGQGYGYT
13	TRBV5-1	TRBJ1-2	ASSLGDRGPNGYT
13	TRBV4-1	TRBJ1-1	ASSHPKQGSTEAF
14	TRBV4-3	TRBJ2-1	ASSRTGQGVRNEQF
12	TRBV4-3	TRBJ2-7	ASSPSISPYEQY
14	TRBV6-5	TRBJ1-1	ASSYSLQGLNTEAF
9	TRBV29-1	TRBJ2-7	SAIQGNEQY
15	TRBV20-1	TRBJ2-4	SAAHPGQGIAKNIQY
13	TRBV24-1	TRBJ2-3	ATSDFRTSDDTQY
14	TRBV5-1	TRBJ2-1	ASSPTSGGFTNEQF
12	TRBV5-5	TRBJ1-2	ASSLQGANYGYT
14	TRBV7-2	TRBJ2-1	ASSLVGTSGFDEQF
11	TRBV25-1	TRBJ2-7	APQRTGSYEQY
12	TRBV12-3/TRBV12-4	TRBJ1-1	ASLTSGGNTEAF
10	TRBV30	TRBJ2-7	AWSPTGDEQY
15	TRBV7-2	TRBJ2-2	ASSRTSGGYNTGELF
13	TRBV6-5	TRBJ2-5	ASSYLGGAAETQY
14	TRBV5-8	TRBJ2-1	ASSLVIGRRYNEQF
16	TRBV20-1	TRBJ1-2	SARDPPGDRGANYGYT
13	TRBV7-8	TRBJ2-7	ASSFGGGATYEQY
12	TRBV12-3/TRBV12-4	TRBJ1-1	ASSISGRNTEAF
12	TRBV12-3/TRBV12-4	TRBJ2-3	ASTLGRVLDTQY
12	TRBV13	TRBJ1-1	ASSGLGGTTEAF